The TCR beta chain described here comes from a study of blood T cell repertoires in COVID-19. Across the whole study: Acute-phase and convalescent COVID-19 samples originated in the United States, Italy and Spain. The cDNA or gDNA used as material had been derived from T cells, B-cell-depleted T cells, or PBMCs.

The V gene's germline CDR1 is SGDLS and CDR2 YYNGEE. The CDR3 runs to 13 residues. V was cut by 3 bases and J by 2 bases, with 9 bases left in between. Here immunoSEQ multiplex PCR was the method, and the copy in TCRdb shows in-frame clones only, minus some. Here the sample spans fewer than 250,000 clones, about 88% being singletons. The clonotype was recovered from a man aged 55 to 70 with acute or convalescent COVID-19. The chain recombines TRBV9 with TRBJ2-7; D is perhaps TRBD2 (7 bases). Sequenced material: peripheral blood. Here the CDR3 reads CASSGRGPYEQYF. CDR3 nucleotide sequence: TGTGCCAGCAGCGGGCGGGGGCCCTACGAGCAGTACTTC. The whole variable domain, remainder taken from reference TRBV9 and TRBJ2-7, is DSGVTQTPKHLITATGQRVTLRCSPRSGDLSVYWYQQSLDQGLQFLIQYYNGEERAKGNILERFSAQQFPDLHSELNLSSLELGDSALYFCASSGRGPYEQYFGPGTRLTVT.